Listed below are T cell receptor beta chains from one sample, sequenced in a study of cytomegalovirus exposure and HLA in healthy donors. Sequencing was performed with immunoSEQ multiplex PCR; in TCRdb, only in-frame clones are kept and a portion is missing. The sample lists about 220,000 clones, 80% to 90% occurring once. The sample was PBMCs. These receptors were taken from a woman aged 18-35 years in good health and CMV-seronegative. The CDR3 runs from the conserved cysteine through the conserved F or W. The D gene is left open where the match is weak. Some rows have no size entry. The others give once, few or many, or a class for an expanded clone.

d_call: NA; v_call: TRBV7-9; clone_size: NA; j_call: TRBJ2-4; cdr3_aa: CASSGSGIAKNIQYF; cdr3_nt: TGTGCCAGCAGCGGATCAGGGATAGCCAAAAACATTCAGTACTTC
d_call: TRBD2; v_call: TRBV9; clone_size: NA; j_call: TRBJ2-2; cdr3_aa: CASSVLAGANTGELFF; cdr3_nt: TGTGCCAGCAGCGTACTAGCGGGAGCGAACACCGGGGAGCTGTTTTTT
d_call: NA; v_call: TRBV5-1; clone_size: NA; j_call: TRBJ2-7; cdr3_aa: CASSYSYEQYF; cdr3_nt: TGCGCCAGCAGCTACAGCTACGAGCAGTACTTC
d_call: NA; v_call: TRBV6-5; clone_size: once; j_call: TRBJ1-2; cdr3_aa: CASSYAPGNYGYTF; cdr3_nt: TGTGCCAGCAGTTACGCCCCGGGTAACTATGGCTACACCTTC
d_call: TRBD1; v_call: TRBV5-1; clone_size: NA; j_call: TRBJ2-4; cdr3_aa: CASSLEGGAWKNIQYF; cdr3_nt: TGCGCCAGCAGCTTGGAAGGGGGCGCATGGAAAAACATTCAGTACTTC
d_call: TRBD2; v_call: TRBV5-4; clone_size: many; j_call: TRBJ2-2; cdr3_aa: CASSPVALAGGIGELFF; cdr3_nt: TGTGCCAGCAGCCCGGTGGCACTAGCGGGAGGTATCGGGGAGCTGTTTTTT
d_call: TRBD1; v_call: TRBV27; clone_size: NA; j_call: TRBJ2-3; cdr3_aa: CASSMGTGIDTQYF; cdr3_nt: TGTGCCAGCAGTATGGGGACAGGGATAGATACGCAGTATTTT
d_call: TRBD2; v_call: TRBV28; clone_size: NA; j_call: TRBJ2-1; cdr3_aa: CASSLWTSGSFSYNEQFF; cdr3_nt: TGTGCCAGCAGTTTATGGACTAGCGGGAGTTTTTCCTACAATGAGCAGTTCTTC
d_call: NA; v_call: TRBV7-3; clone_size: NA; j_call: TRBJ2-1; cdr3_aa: CASSLEGPVNEQFF; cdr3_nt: TGTGCCAGCAGCTTGGAGGGGCCGGTCAATGAGCAGTTCTTC
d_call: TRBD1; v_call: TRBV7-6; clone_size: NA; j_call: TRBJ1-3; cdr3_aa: CASSLGQSGNTIYF; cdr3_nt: TGTGCCAGCAGCTTGGGACAGTCTGGAAACACCATATATTTT
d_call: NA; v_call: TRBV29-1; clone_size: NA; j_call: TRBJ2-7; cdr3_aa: CSVEAPGAYEQYF; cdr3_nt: TGCAGCGTTGAAGCTCCCGGAGCCTACGAGCAGTACTTC
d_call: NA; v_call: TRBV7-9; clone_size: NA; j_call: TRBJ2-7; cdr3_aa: CASSSGLGGEQYF; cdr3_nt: TGTGCCAGCAGCTCTGGACTAGGGGGCGAGCAGTACTTC
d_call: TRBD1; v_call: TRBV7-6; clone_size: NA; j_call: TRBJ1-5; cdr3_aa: CASSLTGQGAGNQPQHF; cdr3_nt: TGTGCCAGCAGCCTAACTGGACAGGGGGCAGGCAATCAGCCCCAGCATTTT
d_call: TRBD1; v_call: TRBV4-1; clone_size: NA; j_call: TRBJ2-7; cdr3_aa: CASSLPGQGIYEQYF; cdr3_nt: TGCGCCAGCAGCCTCCCAGGACAGGGGATCTACGAGCAGTACTTC
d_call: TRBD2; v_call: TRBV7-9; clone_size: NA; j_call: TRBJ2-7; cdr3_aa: CASSSTSGRGYEQYF; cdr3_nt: TGTGCCAGCAGCTCAACTAGCGGGAGGGGGTACGAGCAGTACTTC
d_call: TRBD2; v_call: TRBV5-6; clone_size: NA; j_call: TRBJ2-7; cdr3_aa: CASSSPMTSASLEQYF; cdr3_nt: TGTGCCAGCAGCTCCCCAATGACTAGCGCGTCTCTCGAGCAGTACTTC
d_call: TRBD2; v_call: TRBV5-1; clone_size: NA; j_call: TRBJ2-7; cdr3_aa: CASSLAAGGTYEQYF; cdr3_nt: TGCGCCAGCAGCTTGGCCGCCGGGGGGACCTACGAGCAGTACTTC
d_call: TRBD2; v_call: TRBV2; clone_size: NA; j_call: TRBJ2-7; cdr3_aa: CASSAQTSGSSYEQYF; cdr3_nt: TGTGCCAGCAGTGCTCAGACTAGCGGGAGCTCCTACGAGCAGTACTTC
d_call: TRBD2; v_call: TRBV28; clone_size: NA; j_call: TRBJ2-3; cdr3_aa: CASSMNIAGVPTITDTQYF; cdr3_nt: TGTGCCAGCAGTATGAATATAGCGGGAGTCCCCACAATCACAGATACGCAGTATTTT
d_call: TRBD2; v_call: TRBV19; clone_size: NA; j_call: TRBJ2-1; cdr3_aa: CASSFGLAGLSPPEDEQFF; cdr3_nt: TGTGCCAGTAGTTTCGGACTAGCGGGACTTTCCCCACCGGAGGATGAGCAGTTCTTC
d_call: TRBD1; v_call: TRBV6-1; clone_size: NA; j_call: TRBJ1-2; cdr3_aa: CASSELWTGGYGYTF; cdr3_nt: TGTGCCAGCAGTGAACTCTGGACAGGAGGATATGGCTACACCTTC
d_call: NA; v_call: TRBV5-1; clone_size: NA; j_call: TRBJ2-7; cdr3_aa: CASSLLQSYEQYF; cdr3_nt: TGCGCCAGCAGCTTGTTACAGTCCTACGAGCAGTACTTC
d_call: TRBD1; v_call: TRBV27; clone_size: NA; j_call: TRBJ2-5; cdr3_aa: CASSLLGDSRDKETQYF; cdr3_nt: TGTGCCAGCAGTTTATTAGGGGACAGCCGGGATAAAGAGACCCAGTACTTC
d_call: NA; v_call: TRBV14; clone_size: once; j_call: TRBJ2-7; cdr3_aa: CASRPGQSYEQYF; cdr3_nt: TGTGCCAGCAGACCGGGACAATCCTACGAGCAGTACTTC
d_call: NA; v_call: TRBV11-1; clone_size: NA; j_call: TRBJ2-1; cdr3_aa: CASSLWESYNEQFF; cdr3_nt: TGTGCCAGCAGCTTGTGGGAGTCCTACAATGAGCAGTTCTTC
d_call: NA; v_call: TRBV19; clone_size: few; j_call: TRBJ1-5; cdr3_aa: CASSISGVDSNQPQHF; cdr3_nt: TGTGCCAGTAGTATCTCCGGGGTGGATAGCAATCAGCCCCAGCATTTT
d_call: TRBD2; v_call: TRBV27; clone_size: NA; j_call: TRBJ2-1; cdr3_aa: CASSWEGPTDEQFF; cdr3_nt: TGTGCCAGCAGTTGGGAGGGCCCGACGGATGAGCAGTTCTTC
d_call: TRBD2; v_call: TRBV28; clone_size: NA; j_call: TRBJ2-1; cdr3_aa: CATIAGGFSNEQFF; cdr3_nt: TGTGCCACAATAGCGGGAGGGTTTTCCAATGAGCAGTTCTTC
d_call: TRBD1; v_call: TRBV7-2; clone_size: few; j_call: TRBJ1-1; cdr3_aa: CASSLATGGHTEAFF; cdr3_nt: TGTGCCAGCAGCTTAGCCACAGGGGGGCACACTGAAGCTTTCTTT
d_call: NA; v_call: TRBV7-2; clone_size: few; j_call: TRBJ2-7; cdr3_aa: CASSLFPGASYEQYF; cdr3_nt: TGTGCCAGCAGCTTATTCCCGGGAGCCAGCTACGAGCAGTACTTC
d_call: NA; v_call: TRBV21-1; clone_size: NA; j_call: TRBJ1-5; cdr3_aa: CASSKIPATDSNQPQHF; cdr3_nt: TGTGCCAGCAGCAAAATCCCCGCAACAGATAGCAATCAGCCCCAGCATTTT
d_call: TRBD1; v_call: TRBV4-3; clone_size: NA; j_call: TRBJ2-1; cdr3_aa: CASSQEWTGLGVNEQFF; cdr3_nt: TGCGCCAGCAGCCAAGAATGGACAGGGCTGGGGGTCAATGAGCAGTTCTTC
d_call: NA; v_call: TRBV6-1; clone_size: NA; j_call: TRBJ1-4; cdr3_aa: CASSAGGVKLFF; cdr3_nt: TGTGCCAGCAGTGCCGGGGGAGTGAAACTGTTTTTT
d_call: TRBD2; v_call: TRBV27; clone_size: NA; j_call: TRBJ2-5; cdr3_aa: CASSPLLLAGIQETQYF; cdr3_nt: TGTGCCAGCAGTCCCCTCCTGCTAGCGGGGATTCAAGAGACCCAGTACTTC
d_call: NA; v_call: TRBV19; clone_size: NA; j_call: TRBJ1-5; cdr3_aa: CASGRQGMGLQPQHF; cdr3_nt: TGTGCCAGTGGCCGCCAGGGTATGGGGTTGCAGCCCCAGCATTTT
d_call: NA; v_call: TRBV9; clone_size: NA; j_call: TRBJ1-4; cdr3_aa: CASSVGTGRPTNEKLFF; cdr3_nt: TGTGCCAGCAGCGTAGGCACAGGGAGACCCACTAATGAAAAACTGTTTTTT
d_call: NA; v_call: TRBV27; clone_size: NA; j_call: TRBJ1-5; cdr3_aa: CASSLGQYNQPQHF; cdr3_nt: TGTGCCAGCAGTCTTGGACAGTACAATCAGCCCCAGCATTTT
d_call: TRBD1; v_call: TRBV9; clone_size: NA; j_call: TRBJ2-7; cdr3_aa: CASSVGGQGAEEQYF; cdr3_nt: TGTGCCAGCAGCGTAGGGGGACAGGGGGCGGAAGAGCAGTACTTC
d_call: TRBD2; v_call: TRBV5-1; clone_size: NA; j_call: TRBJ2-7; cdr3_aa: CASSLGLASGISYEQYF; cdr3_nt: TGCGCCAGCAGCTTGGGGCTGGCTAGCGGGATCTCCTACGAGCAGTACTTC
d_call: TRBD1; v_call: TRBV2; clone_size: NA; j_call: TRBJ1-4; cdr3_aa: CASRHQGATNEKLFF; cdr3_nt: TGTGCCAGCAGACACCAGGGGGCGACTAATGAAAAACTGTTTTTT
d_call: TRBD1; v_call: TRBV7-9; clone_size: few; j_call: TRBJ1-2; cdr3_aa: CASSRDSDYGYTF; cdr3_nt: TGTGCCAGCAGCAGGGACAGCGACTATGGCTACACCTTC
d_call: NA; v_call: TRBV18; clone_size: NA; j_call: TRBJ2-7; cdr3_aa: CASSPPSSYEQYF; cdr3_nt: TGTGCCAGCTCACCTCCCTCCTCCTACGAGCAGTACTTC
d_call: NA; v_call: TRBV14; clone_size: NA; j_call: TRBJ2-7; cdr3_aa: CASSPGRRLSYEQYF; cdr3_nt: TGTGCCAGCAGTCCCGGGAGAAGATTGTCCTACGAGCAGTACTTC
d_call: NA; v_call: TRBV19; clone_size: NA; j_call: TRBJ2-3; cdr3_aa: CASSIGSGEDTQYF; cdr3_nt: TGTGCCAGTAGTATCGGCTCGGGGGAGGATACGCAGTATTTT
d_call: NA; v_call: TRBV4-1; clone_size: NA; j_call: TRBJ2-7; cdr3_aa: CASSQPGHLDSYEQYF; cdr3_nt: TGCGCCAGCAGCCAGCCGGGACACCTGGACTCCTACGAGCAGTACTTC
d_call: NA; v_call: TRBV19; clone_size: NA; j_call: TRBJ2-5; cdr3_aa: CASSMGHRQETQYF; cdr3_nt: TGTGCCAGTAGTATGGGGCACCGCCAAGAGACCCAGTACTTC
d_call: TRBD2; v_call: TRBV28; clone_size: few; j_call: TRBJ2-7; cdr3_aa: CASTRTSPGYEQYF; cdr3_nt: TGTGCCAGCACCAGGACTAGCCCCGGGTACGAGCAGTACTTC
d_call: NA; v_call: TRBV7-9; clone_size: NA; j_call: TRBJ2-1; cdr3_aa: CASSFQGSGNEQFF; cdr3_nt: TGTGCCAGCAGCTTCCAGGGATCGGGCAATGAGCAGTTCTTC
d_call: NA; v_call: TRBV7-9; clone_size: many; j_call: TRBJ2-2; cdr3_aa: CASRPGQTNTGELFF; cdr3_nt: TGTGCCAGCAGACCCGGACAGACGAACACCGGGGAGCTGTTTTTT
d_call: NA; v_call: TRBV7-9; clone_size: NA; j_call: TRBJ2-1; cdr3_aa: CASRSLTVLSGQDNEQFF; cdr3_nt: TGTGCCAGCAGAAGCTTAACCGTTCTTAGCGGACAAGACAATGAGCAGTTCTTC
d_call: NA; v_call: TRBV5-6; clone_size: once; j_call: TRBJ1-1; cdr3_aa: CASSLIQVNTEAFF; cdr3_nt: TGTGCCAGCAGCTTGATACAGGTGAACACTGAAGCTTTCTTT
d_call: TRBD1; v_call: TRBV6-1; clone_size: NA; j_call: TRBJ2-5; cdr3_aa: CASSESGTGRTYF; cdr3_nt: TGTGCCAGCAGTGAGTCCGGGACAGGGAGGACGTACTTC
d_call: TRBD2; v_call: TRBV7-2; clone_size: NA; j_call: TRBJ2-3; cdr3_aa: CASSLESRGGTDTQYF; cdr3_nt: TGTGCCAGCAGCTTAGAGTCGCGGGGGGGCACAGATACGCAGTATTTT
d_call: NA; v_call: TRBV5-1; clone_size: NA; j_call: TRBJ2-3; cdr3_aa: CASSLTGDATNTQYF; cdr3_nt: TGCGCCAGCAGCTTAACAGGAGACGCAACGAATACGCAGTATTTT
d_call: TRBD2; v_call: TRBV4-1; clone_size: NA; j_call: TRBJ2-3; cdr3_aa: CASSQVGLAGDTQYF; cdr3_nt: TGCGCCAGCAGCCAAGTTGGCTTAGCGGGAGATACGCAGTATTTT
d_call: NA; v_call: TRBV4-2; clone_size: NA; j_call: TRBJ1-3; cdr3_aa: CASSPITGSSGNTIYF; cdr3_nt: TGTGCCAGCAGCCCGATTACAGGGAGCTCTGGAAACACCATATATTTT
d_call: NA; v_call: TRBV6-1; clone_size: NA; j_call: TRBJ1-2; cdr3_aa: CASSEGGGVVYGYTF; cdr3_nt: TGTGCCAGCAGTGAAGGGGGAGGGGTGGTGTATGGCTACACCTTC